The sequence of this TCR beta chain was determined in a study of blood T cell repertoires in COVID-19. Study information: Samples came from the United States, Italy and Spain, spanning acute and convalescent COVID-19. In each case, the material was cDNA or gDNA derived from T cells, B-cell-depleted T cells, or PBMCs.

Methods used by the authors: Amplification from reference gene primers served as the basis for estimated nucleated cell counts. Only in-frame clones appear in the TCRdb table, and some are missing; sequencing was by immunoSEQ multiplex PCR. That table supplies the V and J calls and clone size; D and trimming were determined from the DNA. This table holds about 59,000 clones, over 70% found once. The CDR3 extends over 14 amino acids. Per germline, CDR1 SGHRS and CDR2 YFSETQ. V was clipped by 6 bases and J by 1 base, with 13 bases between them. The rearrangement joins TRBV5-1 to TRBJ1-1; D might be TRBD1 (6 bases). The sequencing input was peripheral blood. The sequence was collected from a woman in her 70s with acute or convalescent COVID-19. CDR3: CASTAGAANTEAFF. DNA for the CDR3: TGCGCCAGCACCGCGGGGGCTGCGAACACTGAAGCTTTCTTT.